This TCR beta chain was sequenced in a study of blood T cell repertoires in COVID-19. Looking at the study overall: The origin of the acute and convalescent COVID-19 samples was the United States, Italy and Spain. PBMCs, B-cell-depleted T cells, or T cells were the source of the cDNA or gDNA that made up the material.

Authors' analysis steps: Amplification of reference gene primers provided the estimated nucleated cell counts. Method: immunoSEQ multiplex PCR; TCRdb's copy keeps in-frame clones and lacks some. That table supplies the V and J calls and clone size; D and trimming were determined from the DNA. Seen here are approximately 130,000 clones, around 85% observed once, and the top ten hold 3% to 5%. This CDR3 has 13 amino acids. Trimming shortened V by 3 bases and J by 1 base, and 6 bases separated the two germline ends. This clone was seen a handful of times. The sequence came from a man between 60 and 75 years old with acute or convalescent COVID-19. The V call is TRBV12-3 or TRBV12-4, the J call TRBJ1-2; D gene ambiguous. Sequences were obtained from peripheral blood. For the CDR3, the DNA is TGTGCCAGCAGTTTTGCGGGTAACTATGGCTACACCTTC. This sequence encodes CASSFAGNYGYTF.